This T cell receptor (beta chain) derives from a study of technical replicates of blood from several donors. Germline-derived CDR1 and CDR2 are ENHRY and SYGVKD. Trimming cost V 5 bases and J 1 base; bases outside gene matches: 6. This CDR3 has 15 residues. About this clone itself: The same CDR3 also results from other DNA sequences found in this sample.

Assay: immunoSEQ multiplex PCR; the TCRdb copy retains only in-frame clones and omits some. This table has 60,000 or so clones, about 97% appearing once. Specimen: T cells isolated from PBMCs. This receptor was identified in a human donor in good health. The rearrangement uses TRBV10-3 and TRBJ1-1; 8 bases are shared with TRBD1. This CDR3 is CAISSPGTGNTEAFF. The CDR3 DNA reads TGTGCCATCAGTTCCCCCGGGACAGGGAACACTGAAGCTTTCTTT.